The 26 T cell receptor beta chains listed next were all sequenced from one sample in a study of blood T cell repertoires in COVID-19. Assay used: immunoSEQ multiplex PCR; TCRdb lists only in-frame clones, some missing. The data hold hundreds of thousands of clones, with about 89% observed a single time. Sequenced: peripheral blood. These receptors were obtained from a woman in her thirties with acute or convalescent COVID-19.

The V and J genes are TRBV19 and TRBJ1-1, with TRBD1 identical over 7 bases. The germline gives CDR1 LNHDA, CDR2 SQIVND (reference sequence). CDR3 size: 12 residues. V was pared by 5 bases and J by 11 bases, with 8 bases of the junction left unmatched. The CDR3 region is CASSPTGASAFF. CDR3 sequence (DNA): TGTGCCAGTAGTCCCACAGGGGCCTCGGCTTTCTTT.

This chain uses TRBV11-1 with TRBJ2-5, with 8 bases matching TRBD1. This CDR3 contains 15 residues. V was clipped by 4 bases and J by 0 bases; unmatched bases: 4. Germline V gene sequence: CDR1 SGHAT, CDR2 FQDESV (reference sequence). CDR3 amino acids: CASSSQGANQETQYF. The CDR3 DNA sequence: TGTGCCAGCAGCTCCCAGGGGGCTAACCAAGAGACCCAGTACTTC. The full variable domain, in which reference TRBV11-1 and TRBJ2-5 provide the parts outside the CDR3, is EAEVAQSPRYKITEKSQAVAFWCDPISGHATLYWYRQILGQGPELLVQFQDESVVDDSQLPKDRFSAERLKGVDSTLKIQPAELGDSAMYLCASSSQGANQETQYFGPGTRLLVL.

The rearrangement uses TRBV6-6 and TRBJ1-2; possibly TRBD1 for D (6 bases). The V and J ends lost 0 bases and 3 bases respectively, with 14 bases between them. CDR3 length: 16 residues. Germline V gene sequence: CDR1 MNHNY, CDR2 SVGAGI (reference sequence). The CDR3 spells CASSYSRGGGDYGYTF. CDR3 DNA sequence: TGTGCCAGCAGTTACTCGAGAGGGGGGGGAGACTATGGCTACACCTTC.

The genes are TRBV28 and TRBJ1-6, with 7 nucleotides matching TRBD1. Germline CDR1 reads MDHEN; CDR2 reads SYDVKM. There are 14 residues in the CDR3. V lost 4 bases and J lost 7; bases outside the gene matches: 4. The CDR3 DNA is TGTGCCAGCAGTTCGGGACAGCAAAATTCACCCCTCCACTTT. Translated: CASSSGQQNSPLHF. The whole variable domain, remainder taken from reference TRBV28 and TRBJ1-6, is DVKVTQSSRYLVKRTGEKVFLECVQDMDHENMFWYRQDPGLGLRLIYFSYDVKMKEKGDIPEGYSVSREKKERFSLILESASTNQTSMYLCASSSGQQNSPLHFGNGTRLTVT.

CDR3: CASSPMKSISTGRGNTIYF. CDR3 DNA: TGTGCCAGCAGCCCAATGAAAAGTATCTCGACAGGGCGTGGAAACACCATATATTTT. The gene calls are TRBV7-2 and TRBJ1-3; TRBD1 matches 7 bases. Germline loops: CDR1 SGHTA, CDR2 FQGNSA. The CDR3 consists of 19 residues. Trimming took 5 bases from V and 3 from J; bases not matched to a gene: 19.

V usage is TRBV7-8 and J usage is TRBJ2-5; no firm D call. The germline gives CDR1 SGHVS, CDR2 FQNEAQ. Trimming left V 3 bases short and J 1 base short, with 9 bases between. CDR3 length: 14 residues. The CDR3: CASSFRSSQETQYF. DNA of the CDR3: TGTGCCAGCAGCTTTCGTAGTTCCCAAGAGACCCAGTACTTC.

For the CDR3, the DNA is TGTGCCAGCAGCGGGGGGGCCCGGACCCAGTACTTC. Translated: CASSGGARTQYF. The chain carries TRBV2 and TRBJ2-5; 8 bases line up with TRBD2. This CDR3 is built from 12 residues. CDR1 and CDR2 (germline): SNHLY, FYNNEI. V lost 6 bases, J lost 7 bases, and 4 bases stayed unmatched.

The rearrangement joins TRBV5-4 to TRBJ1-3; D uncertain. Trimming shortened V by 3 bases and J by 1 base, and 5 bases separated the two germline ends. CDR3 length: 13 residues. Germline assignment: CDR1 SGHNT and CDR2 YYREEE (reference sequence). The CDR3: CASSSYSGNTIYF. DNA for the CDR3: TGTGCCAGCAGCTCCTATTCTGGAAACACCATATATTTT. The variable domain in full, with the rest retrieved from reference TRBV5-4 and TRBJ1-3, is ETGVTQSPTHLIKTRGQQVTLRCSSQSGHNTVSWYQQALGQGPQFIFQYYREEENGRGNFPPRFSGLQFPNYSSELNVNALELDDSALYLCASSSYSGNTIYFGEGSWLTVV.

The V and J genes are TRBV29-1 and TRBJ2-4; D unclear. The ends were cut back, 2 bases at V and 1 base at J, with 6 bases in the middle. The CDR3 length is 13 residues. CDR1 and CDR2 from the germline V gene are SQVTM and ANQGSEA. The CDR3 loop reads CSVELRAKNIQYF. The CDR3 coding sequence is TGCAGCGTTGAATTGAGGGCCAAAAACATTCAGTACTTC.

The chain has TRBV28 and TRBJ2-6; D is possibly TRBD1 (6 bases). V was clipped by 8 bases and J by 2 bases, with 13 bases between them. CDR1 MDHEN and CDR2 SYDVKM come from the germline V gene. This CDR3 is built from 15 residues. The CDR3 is CASANRAAGANVLTF. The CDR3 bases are TGTGCCAGCGCCAACAGGGCTGCTGGGGCCAACGTCCTGACTTTC.

The CDR3 DNA sequence: TGTGCCAGCAGTTTATCGCGGGGGTTCGGTTCACCCCTCCACTTT. Its translation: CASSLSRGFGSPLHF. The V call is TRBV27, the J call TRBJ1-6; the D gene is possibly TRBD1 (5 bases). This CDR3 is 15 amino acids long. V was cut by 0 bases and J by 9 bases, with 12 bases left in between. CDR1 is MNHEY, CDR2 SMNVEV, per germline (reference sequence).

As DNA, the CDR3 is TGTGCCAGCAGTGAACAGGGGGCTTGGGAGCAGTACTTC. The encoded protein is CASSEQGAWEQYF. The rearrangement uses TRBV2 and TRBJ2-7, with 8 bases fitting TRBD1. V shed 2 bases, J shed 7 bases, and the junction held 4 bases outside the gene matches. CDR3 length equals 13 residues. Germline V lookup: CDR1 SNHLY, CDR2 FYNNEI.

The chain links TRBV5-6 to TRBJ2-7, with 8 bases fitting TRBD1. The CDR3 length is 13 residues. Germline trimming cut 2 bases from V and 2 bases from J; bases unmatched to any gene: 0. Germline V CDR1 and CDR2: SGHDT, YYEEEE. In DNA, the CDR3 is TGTGCCAGCAGCTTACAGGGGGCCTACGAGCAGTACTTC. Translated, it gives CASSLQGAYEQYF.

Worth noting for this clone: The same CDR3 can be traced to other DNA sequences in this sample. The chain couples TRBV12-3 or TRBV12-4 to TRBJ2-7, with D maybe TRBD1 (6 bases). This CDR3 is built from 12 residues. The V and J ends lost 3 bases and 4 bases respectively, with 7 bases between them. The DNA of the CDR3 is TGTGCCAGCAGTTTGAGGGGGTACGAGCAGTACTTC. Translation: CASSLRGYEQYF.

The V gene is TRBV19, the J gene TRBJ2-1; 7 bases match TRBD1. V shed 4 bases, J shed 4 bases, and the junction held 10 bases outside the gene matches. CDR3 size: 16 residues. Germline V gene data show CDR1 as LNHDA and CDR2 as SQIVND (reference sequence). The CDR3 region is CASSTQTGWDYNEQFF. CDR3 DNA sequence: TGTGCCAGTAGTACCCAGACAGGGTGGGATTACAATGAGCAGTTCTTC.

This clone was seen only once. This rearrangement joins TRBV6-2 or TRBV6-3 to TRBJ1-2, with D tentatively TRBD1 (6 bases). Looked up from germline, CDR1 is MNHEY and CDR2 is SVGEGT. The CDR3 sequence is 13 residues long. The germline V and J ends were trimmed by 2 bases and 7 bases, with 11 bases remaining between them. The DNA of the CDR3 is TGTGCCAGCAGTTACGGCGGGGGCCTTGGCTACACCTTC. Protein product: CASSYGGGLGYTF.

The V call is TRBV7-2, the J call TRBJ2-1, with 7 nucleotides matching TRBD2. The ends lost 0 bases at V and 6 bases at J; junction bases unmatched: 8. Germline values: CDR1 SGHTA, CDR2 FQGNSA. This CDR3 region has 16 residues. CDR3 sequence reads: CASSLALGRESNEQFF. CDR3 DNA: TGTGCCAGCAGCTTAGCGTTGGGGAGGGAGTCCAATGAGCAGTTCTTC.

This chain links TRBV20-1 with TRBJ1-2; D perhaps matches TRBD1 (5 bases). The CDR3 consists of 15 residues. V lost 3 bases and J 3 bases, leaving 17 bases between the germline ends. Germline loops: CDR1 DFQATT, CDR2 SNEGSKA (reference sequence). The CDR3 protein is CSASSASREDYGYTF. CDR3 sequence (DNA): TGCAGTGCTAGTTCGGCGTCCAGGGAGGACTATGGCTACACCTTC.

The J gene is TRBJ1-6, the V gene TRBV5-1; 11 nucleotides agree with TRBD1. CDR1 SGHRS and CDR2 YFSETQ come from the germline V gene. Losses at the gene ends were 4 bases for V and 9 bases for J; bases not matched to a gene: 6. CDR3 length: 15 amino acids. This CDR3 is CASSTSGQGVSPLHF. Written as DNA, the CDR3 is TGCGCCAGCAGCACATCGGGACAGGGGGTTTCACCCCTCCACTTT.

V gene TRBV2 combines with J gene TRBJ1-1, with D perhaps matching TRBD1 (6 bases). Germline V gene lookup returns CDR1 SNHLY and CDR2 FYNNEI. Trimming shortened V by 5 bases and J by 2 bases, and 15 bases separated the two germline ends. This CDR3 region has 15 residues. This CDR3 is CASSQNRVLNTEAFF. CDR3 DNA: TGTGCCAGCAGTCAGAACAGGGTTCTAAACACTGAAGCTTTCTTT.

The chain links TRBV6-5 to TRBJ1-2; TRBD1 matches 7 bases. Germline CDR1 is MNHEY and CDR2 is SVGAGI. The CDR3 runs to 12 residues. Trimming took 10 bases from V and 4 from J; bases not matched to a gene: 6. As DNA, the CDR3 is TGTGCCACTCAGGGGGAGTCCTATGGCTACACCTTC. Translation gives CATQGESYGYTF.

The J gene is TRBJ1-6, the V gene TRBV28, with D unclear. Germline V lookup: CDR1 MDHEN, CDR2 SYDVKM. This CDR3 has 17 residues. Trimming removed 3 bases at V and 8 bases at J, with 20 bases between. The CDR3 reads CASSFTGEWLADSPLHF. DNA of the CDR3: TGTGCCAGCAGTTTTACCGGAGAATGGTTAGCTGATTCACCCCTCCACTTT.

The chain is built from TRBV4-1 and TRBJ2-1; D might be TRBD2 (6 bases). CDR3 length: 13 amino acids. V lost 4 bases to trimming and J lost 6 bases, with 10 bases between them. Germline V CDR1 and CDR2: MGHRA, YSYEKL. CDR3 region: CASSRGTGNEQFF. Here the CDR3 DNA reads TGCGCCAGCAGCCGAGGGACTGGCAATGAGCAGTTCTTC.

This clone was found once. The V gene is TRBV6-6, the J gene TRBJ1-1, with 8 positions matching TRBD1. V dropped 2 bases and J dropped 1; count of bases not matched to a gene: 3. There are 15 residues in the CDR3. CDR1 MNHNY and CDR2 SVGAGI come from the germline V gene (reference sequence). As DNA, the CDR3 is TGTGCCAGCAGTTACAAGGACAGGGAGAACACTGAAGCTTTCTTT. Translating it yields CASSYKDRENTEAFF.

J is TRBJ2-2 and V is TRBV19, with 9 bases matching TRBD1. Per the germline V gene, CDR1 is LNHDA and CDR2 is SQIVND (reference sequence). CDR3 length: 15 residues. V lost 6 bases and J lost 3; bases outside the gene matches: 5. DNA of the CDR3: TGTGCCAGTAGAGCGACAGGGGGAGACACCGGGGAGCTGTTTTTT. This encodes CASRATGGDTGELFF.

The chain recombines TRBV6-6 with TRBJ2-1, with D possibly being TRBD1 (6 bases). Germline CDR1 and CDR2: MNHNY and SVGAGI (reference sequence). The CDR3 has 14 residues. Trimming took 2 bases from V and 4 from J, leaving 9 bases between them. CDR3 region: CASSYETGYNEQFF. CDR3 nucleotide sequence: TGTGCCAGCAGTTACGAGACAGGTTACAATGAGCAGTTCTTC.